The present T cell receptor beta chain was sequenced within a study of cytomegalovirus exposure and HLA in healthy donors. Study outcomes and limitations: With high specificity and sensitivity, the classifier reportedly diagnosed cytomegalovirus status. Most likely, a cluster of highly shared sequence variants arose as a sequencing artifact.

The CDR3 consists of 13 residues. Germline lookup yields CDR1 LNHDA and CDR2 SQIVND (reference sequence). V was pared by 7 bases and J by 7 bases, with 14 bases between. About this clone: What it binds is not known.

Amplification used 60 Vbeta primers and 13 Jbeta primers. Sequencing was performed with immunoSEQ multiplex PCR; in TCRdb, only in-frame clones are kept and a portion is missing. The top ten clones hold approximately 2.5% of a sample with approximately 140,000 clones, roughly 88% of them seen once. What was sequenced was PBMCs. The gene calls are TRBV19 and TRBJ2-1; a weak D match, TRBD1 (6 bases). This receptor was taken from a man between 50 and 59 years old in good health and CMV-seronegative. The CDR3 region is CASTPGQLNEQFF. As DNA, the CDR3 is TGTGCCAGTACCCCTGGACAGCTTAATGAGCAGTTCTTC. The full variable domain, with the rest looked up from reference TRBV19 and TRBJ2-1, is DGGITQSPKYLFRKEGQNVTLSCEQNLNHDAMYWYRQDPGQGLRLIYYSQIVNDFQKGDIAEGYSVSREKKESFPLTVTSAQKNPTAFYLCASTPGQLNEQFFGPGTRLTVL.